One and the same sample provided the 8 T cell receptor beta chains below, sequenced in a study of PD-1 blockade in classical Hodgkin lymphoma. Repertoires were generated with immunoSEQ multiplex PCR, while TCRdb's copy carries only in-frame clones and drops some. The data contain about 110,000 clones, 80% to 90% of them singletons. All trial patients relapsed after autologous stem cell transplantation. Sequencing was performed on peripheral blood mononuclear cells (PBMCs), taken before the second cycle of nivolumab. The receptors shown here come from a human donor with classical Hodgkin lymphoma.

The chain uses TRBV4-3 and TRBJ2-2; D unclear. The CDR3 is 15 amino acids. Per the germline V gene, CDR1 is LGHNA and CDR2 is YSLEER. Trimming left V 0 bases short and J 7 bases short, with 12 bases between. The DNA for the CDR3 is TGCGCCAGCAGCCAAGATGGTGGGGTGCTCGGGGAGCTGTTTTTT. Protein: CASSQDGGVLGELFF.

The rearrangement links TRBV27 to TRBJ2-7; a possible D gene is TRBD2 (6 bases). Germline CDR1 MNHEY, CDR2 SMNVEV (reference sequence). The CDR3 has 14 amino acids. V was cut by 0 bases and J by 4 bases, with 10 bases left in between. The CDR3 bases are TGTGCCAGCAGTTTATCGGGGACTGGATACGAGCAGTACTTC. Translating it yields CASSLSGTGYEQYF.

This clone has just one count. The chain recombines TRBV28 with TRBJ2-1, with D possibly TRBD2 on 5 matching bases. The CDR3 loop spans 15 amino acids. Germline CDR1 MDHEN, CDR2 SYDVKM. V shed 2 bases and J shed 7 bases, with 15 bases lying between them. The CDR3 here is CASSLLAAPPNEQFF. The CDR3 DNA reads TGTGCCAGCAGTTTACTAGCCGCCCCCCCAAATGAGCAGTTCTTC.

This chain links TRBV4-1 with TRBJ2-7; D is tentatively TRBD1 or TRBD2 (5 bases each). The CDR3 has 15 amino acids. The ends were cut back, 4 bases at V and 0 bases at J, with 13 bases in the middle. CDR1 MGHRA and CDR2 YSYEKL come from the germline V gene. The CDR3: CASSLGTASSYEQYF. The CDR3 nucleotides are TGCGCCAGCAGCCTCGGGACGGCTAGCTCCTACGAGCAGTACTTC.

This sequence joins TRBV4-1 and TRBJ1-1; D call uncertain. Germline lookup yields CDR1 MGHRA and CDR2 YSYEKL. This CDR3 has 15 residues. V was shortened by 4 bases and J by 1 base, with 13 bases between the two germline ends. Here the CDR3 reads CASSLSPGGNTEAFF. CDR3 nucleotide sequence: TGCGCCAGCAGCCTGTCCCCAGGTGGGAACACTGAAGCTTTCTTT.

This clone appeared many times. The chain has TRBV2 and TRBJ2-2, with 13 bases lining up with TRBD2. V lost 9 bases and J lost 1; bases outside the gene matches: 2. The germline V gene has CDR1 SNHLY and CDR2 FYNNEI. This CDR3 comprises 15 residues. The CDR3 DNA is TGTGCCAGTGGGACTAGCGGGATGAACACCGGGGAGCTGTTTTTT. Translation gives CASGTSGMNTGELFF.

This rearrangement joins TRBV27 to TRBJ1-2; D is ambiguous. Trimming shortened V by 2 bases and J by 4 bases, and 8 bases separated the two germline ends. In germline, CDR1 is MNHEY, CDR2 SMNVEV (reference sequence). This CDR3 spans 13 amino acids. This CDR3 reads CASSLRQFYGYTF. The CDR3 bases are TGTGCCAGCAGTTTAAGGCAGTTCTATGGCTACACCTTC.

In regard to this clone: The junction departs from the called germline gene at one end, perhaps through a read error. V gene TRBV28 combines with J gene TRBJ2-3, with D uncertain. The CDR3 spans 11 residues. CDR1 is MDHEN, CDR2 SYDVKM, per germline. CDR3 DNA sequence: TGCGCTTCAGGTCTCACAGATACGCAGTATTTT. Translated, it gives CASGLTDTQYF. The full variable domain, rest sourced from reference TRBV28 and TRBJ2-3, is DVKVTQSSRYLVKRTGEKVFLECVQDMDHENMFWYRQDPGLGLRLIYFSYDVKMKEKGDIPEGYSVSREKKERFSLILESASTNQTSMYLCASGLTDTQYFGPGTRLTVL.